This entry lists 24 T cell receptor beta chains sequenced from one sample in a study of control samples from healthy donors and cancer patients. Sequenced by immunoSEQ multiplex PCR; TCRdb stores in-frame clones only, minus some. Found here are some 150,000 clones, about 94% of them singletons; the top ten hold about 5.6%. Sequencing was carried out using blood. The source of these receptors is a middle-aged man in good health.

The rearrangement uses TRBV9 and TRBJ1-2, with no clear D. Deletions cut 10 bases from V and 4 bases from J, with 11 bases between. The germline V gene has CDR1 SGDLS and CDR2 YYNGEE. CDR3 length: 11 amino acids. CDR3 nucleotides: TGTGCCTCCGTTGGCCTCTATGGCTACACCTTC. Protein: CASVGLYGYTF.

V usage is TRBV21-1 and J usage is TRBJ2-2. TRBV21-1 is flagged as a pseudogene. The CDR3 spans 11 residues. CDR3 nucleotide sequence: TGTGCCAGCACTGCCACCGGGGAGCTGTTTTTT. This codes for CASTATGELFF.

This chain uses TRBV14 with TRBJ2-3, with a weak D call TRBD1 (5 bases). V lost 6 bases and J lost 3, with 10 bases in between. This CDR3 has 13 amino acids. In germline, CDR1 is SGHDN, CDR2 FVKESK. CDR3 sequence reads: CASRGGQTDTQYF. CDR3 DNA: TGTGCCAGCAGGGGCGGACAAACAGATACGCAGTATTTT.

This chain connects TRBV12-3 or TRBV12-4 to TRBJ2-5, with a tentative D call TRBD2 (5 bases). The V end was cut by 6 bases, the J end by 1 base, with 9 bases between. This CDR3 comprises 13 residues. The CDR3: CASRGEFQETQYF. CDR3 in DNA: TGTGCCAGCAGGGGAGAGTTCCAAGAGACCCAGTACTTC.

V is TRBV2 and J is TRBJ1-2, with 9 bases fitting TRBD1. V gave up 5 bases and J gave up 2 bases; unmatched junction bases: 3. The CDR3 has 14 residues. Germline assignment: CDR1 SNHLY and CDR2 FYNNEI. Here the CDR3 reads CASSRQGGNYGYTF. The CDR3 coding sequence is TGTGCCAGCAGTCGACAGGGGGGCAACTATGGCTACACCTTC.

J is TRBJ1-2 and V is TRBV18; a possible D gene is TRBD1 (6 bases). Trimming removed 3 bases at V and 5 bases at J, with 16 bases between. The CDR3 consists of 15 residues. Per germline, CDR1 KGHSH and CDR2 LQKENI. CDR3 loop: CASSPMSGVNYGYTF. For the CDR3, the DNA is TGTGCCAGCTCACCGATGTCAGGGGTTAATTATGGCTACACCTTC. The whole variable domain, filled in from reference TRBV18 and TRBJ1-2, reads NAGVMQNPRHLVRRRGQEARLRCSPMKGHSHVYWYRQLPEEGLKFMVYLQKENIIDESGMPKERFSAEFPKEGPSILRIQQVVRGDSAAYFCASSPMSGVNYGYTFGSGTRLTVV.

The CDR3 loop reads CASSAKPRLAGENIQYF. CDR3 bases: TGTGCCAGCAGCGCAAAACCCCGGCTAGCGGGGGAAAACATTCAGTACTTC. This chain uses TRBV13 with TRBJ2-4; TRBD2 matches 10 bases. The V gene's germline CDR1 is PRHDT and CDR2 FYEKMQ (reference sequence). V shed 5 bases, J shed 5 bases, and the junction held 12 bases outside the gene matches. The CDR3 is 17 amino acids.

This chain joins TRBV11-2 and TRBJ2-1, with 14 positions matching TRBD2. The CDR3 consists of 16 residues. With V trimmed by 6 bases and J by 6 bases, 7 bases remained unmatched. CDR1 SGHAT and CDR2 FQNNGV come from the germline V gene. For the CDR3, the DNA is TGTGCCAGCAGTTTCGGGACTAGCGGGGGCACCAATGAGCAGTTCTTC. Translating it yields CASSFGTSGGTNEQFF.

DNA for the CDR3: TGTGCCACCAGTGAGTCATCTAATGAAAAACTGTTTTTT. It translates to CATSESSNEKLFF. This chain links TRBV24-1 with TRBJ1-4; D is ambiguous. Trimming cost V 4 bases and J 3 bases, with 5 bases left between them. CDR1 and CDR2 from the germline V gene are KGHDR and SFDVKD. The CDR3 contains 13 residues.

The chain employs TRBV7-9 and TRBJ2-5; the match to TRBD2 covers 7 bases. V gave up 3 bases and J gave up 2 bases; unmatched junction bases: 9. Germline CDR1 SEHNR, CDR2 FQNEAQ (reference sequence). This CDR3 comprises 16 residues. For the CDR3, the DNA is TGTGCCAGCAGCTTGAGGCTCGCGGGGGTACAAGAGACCCAGTACTTC. Protein product: CASSLRLAGVQETQYF.

The chain joins TRBV7-3 to TRBJ2-3; 9 bases are a match to TRBD1. CDR3 size: 15 residues. The V gene end was trimmed by 5 bases and the J gene end by 2 bases; junction bases not matched to a gene: 5. Germline CDR1 is SGHTA and CDR2 is FQGTGA. The CDR3 sequence: CASSGTGGNTDTQYF. The CDR3 DNA follows: TGTGCCAGCAGCGGAACAGGGGGCAACACAGATACGCAGTATTTT.

The rearrangement links TRBV7-2 to TRBJ2-1; 7 bases match TRBD1. The CDR3 has 16 amino acids. Germline V gene data show CDR1 as SGHTA and CDR2 as FQGNSA. Unmatched junction bases numbered 7, after V lost 5 bases and J lost 0 bases. CDR3 nucleotide sequence: TGTGCCAGCAGCGAAAACAGGGGTGTCTCCTACAATGAGCAGTTCTTC. Amino acid sequence: CASSENRGVSYNEQFF.

The chain uses TRBV27 and TRBJ2-2; 8 nucleotides agree with TRBD2. The germline V gene has CDR1 MNHEY and CDR2 SMNVEV (reference sequence). V was pared by 3 bases and J by 1 base, with 1 base of the junction left unmatched. There are 15 residues in the CDR3. The CDR3, as DNA: TGTGCCAGCAGTTTTAGCGGGATGAACACCGGGGAGCTGTTTTTT. Protein: CASSFSGMNTGELFF.

The J gene is TRBJ1-5, the V gene TRBV27, with D unresolved. Trimming pared 5 bases from V and 6 bases from J, leaving 8 bases between. Germline loops: CDR1 MNHEY, CDR2 SMNVEV (reference sequence). The length of the CDR3 is 12 residues. CDR3 coding DNA: TGTGCCAGCAGTCCCCGGGGTCAGCCCCAGCATTTT. Its translation: CASSPRGQPQHF.

V and J are TRBV7-2 and TRBJ1-6; maybe TRBD1 (5 bases). Germline assignment: CDR1 SGHTA and CDR2 FQGNSA. The CDR3 has 15 residues. V was pared by 3 bases and J by 0 bases, with 6 bases between. This chain's CDR3 is CASSFDSSYNSPLHF. The CDR3 DNA is TGTGCCAGCAGCTTCGACAGCTCCTATAATTCACCCCTCCACTTT.

The chain has TRBV11-2 and TRBJ2-5; D may match TRBD1 or TRBD2 (5 bases each). Germline CDR1 and CDR2: SGHAT and FQNNGV. V was pared by 5 bases and J by 4 bases, with 11 bases between. CDR3 length: 13 amino acids. The CDR3 reads CASSRGPRETQYF. The CDR3 DNA follows: TGTGCCAGCAGCCGGGGCCCTCGAGAGACCCAGTACTTC.

V usage is TRBV19 and J usage is TRBJ2-1; D perhaps matches TRBD1 (5 bases). The CDR3 sequence is 17 residues long. Trimming removed 4 bases from V and 0 bases from J, with 16 bases in between. Per the germline V gene, CDR1 is LNHDA and CDR2 is SQIVND (reference sequence). The CDR3 sequence: CASSTSTVKSSYNEQFF. CDR3 bases: TGTGCCAGTAGTACCTCGACAGTAAAGAGCTCCTACAATGAGCAGTTCTTC.

This clone showed up just once. The chain joins TRBV28 to TRBJ2-3, with a possible D match to TRBD2 (5 bases). There are 14 residues in the CDR3. CDR1 is MDHEN, CDR2 SYDVKM, per germline. The ends were cut back, 10 bases at V and 3 bases at J, with 17 bases in the middle. The CDR3 reads CATSEREGTDTQYF. In nucleotides, the CDR3 is TGTGCCACCTCAGAGAGGGAAGGGACAGATACGCAGTATTTT.

The chain joins TRBV27 to TRBJ2-7; TRBD1 is a possible D gene (6 bases). Trimming took off 1 base at V and 5 bases at J, with 15 bases between the two ends. Germline CDR1 MNHEY, CDR2 SMNVEV (reference sequence). The CDR3 totals 15 residues. In DNA form, the CDR3 reads TGTGCCAGCAGTTTATTTGGGGGCCCGGGAAACGAGCAGTACTTC. This gives the protein CASSLFGGPGNEQYF.

The rearrangement uses TRBV10-2 and TRBJ1-1, with no clear D. Trimming removed 7 bases at V and 4 bases at J, with 16 bases between. This CDR3 region has 14 residues. Germline loops: CDR1 WSHSY, CDR2 SAAADI. The CDR3 DNA reads as TGCGCCAGCATCTACAGCGAATTGAGCACTGAAGCTTTCTTT. Protein sequence: CASIYSELSTEAFF.

The chain carries TRBV7-8 and TRBJ1-5; weak D call: TRBD1 (6 bases). Germline lookup yields CDR1 SGHVS and CDR2 FQNEAQ. V lost 1 base and J lost 2, with 9 bases in between. This CDR3 has 15 residues. The CDR3 is CASSLGGQGNQPQHF. The CDR3 region has the DNA TGTGCCAGCAGCTTAGGGGGGCAAGGCAATCAGCCCCAGCATTTT.

The rearrangement uses TRBV5-4 and TRBJ1-4; TRBD1 is a possible D gene (5 bases). Germline V gene sequence: CDR1 SGHNT, CDR2 YYREEE (reference sequence). The ends were cut back, 3 bases at V and 6 bases at J, with 15 bases in the middle. The CDR3 spans 15 residues. The CDR3 region is CASSSQSREDEKLFF. The CDR3 DNA sequence: TGTGCCAGCAGCTCCCAAAGCAGGGAAGATGAAAAACTGTTTTTT.

This chain links TRBV10-1 with TRBJ1-1; TRBD1 matches at 7 bases. The germline CDR1 and CDR2 sequences are WNHNN and SYGVQD (reference sequence). V lost 5 bases and J lost 0; bases outside the gene matches: 6. CDR3 length: 15 amino acids. For the CDR3, the DNA is TGCGCCAGCAGTAGACACAGGGGAATGAACACTGAAGCTTTCTTT. It yields the protein CASSRHRGMNTEAFF.

V usage is TRBV28 and J usage is TRBJ1-1; D not resolved. V was clipped by 5 bases and J by 2 bases, with 12 bases between them. The CDR3 extends over 14 amino acids. Looked up from germline, CDR1 is MDHEN and CDR2 is SYDVKM. In DNA form, the CDR3 reads TGTGCCAGCAGTGGTCAGACTCATAACACTGAAGCTTTCTTT. Its translation: CASSGQTHNTEAFF.